The 28 T cell receptor beta chains presented below share a single source sample, sequenced in a study of PD-1 blockade in classical Hodgkin lymphoma. Produced via immunoSEQ multiplex PCR; TCRdb's table is partial and in-frame only. This table has about 28,000 clones, roughly 78% appearing once. Time point meaning: cycle 4 day 1 (C4D1), after less than seven weeks of nivolumab. After autologous stem cell transplantation all patients relapsed, and prior brentuximab vedotin exposure differed between cohorts. Sequencing used peripheral blood mononuclear cells (PBMCs), obtained before the fourth cycle of nivolumab. The receptors were sampled from a human donor with classical Hodgkin lymphoma.

The chain is built from TRBV5-1 and TRBJ2-4; a weak D match, TRBD1 (6 bases). Looked up from germline, CDR1 is SGHRS and CDR2 is YFSETQ. Trimming shortened V by 0 bases and J by 6 bases, and 7 bases separated the two germline ends. The CDR3 covers 13 residues. The CDR3 sequence: CASSLGRGNIQYF. The CDR3 DNA reads TGCGCCAGCAGCTTGGGCAGGGGAAACATTCAGTACTTC.

This clone is labeled as medium-sized (0.01 to 0.1%). The chain uses TRBV19 and TRBJ2-1, with a weak D call TRBD2 (5 bases). Germline V gene lookup returns CDR1 LNHDA and CDR2 SQIVND (reference sequence). V was cut by 5 bases and J by 8 bases, with 22 bases left in between. This CDR3 contains 16 residues. CDR3 coding DNA: TGTGCCAGTAGTCCTCCTGGCCCCGGGGTTTTAGATGAGCAGTTCTTC. This gives the protein CASSPPGPGVLDEQFF.

The chain employs TRBV5-1 and TRBJ2-5; 11 positions agree with TRBD2. Germline values: CDR1 SGHRS, CDR2 YFSETQ. This CDR3 has 14 amino acids. The junction had 2 bases not matched to a gene; V was cut back by 4 bases and J by 3 bases. The chain's CDR3 is CASSPTSGKETQYF. The CDR3 DNA reads TGCGCCAGCAGCCCGACTAGCGGGAAAGAGACCCAGTACTTC.

The rearrangement links TRBV10-3 to TRBJ1-1; D is possibly TRBD1 (5 bases). Germline assignment: CDR1 ENHRY and CDR2 SYGVKD. CDR3 length equals 16 residues. With 1 base removed from V and 3 bases from J, the gap between germline ends came to 15 bases. CDR3 DNA: TGTGCCATCAGTGAGTGGGGCGGTCAACGCGACACTGAAGCTTTCTTT. This codes for CAISEWGGQRDTEAFF.

Here the CDR3 reads CASSLDFGTDTQYF. The DNA for the CDR3 is TGCGCCAGCAGCTTGGATTTCGGCACAGATACGCAGTATTTT. This chain connects TRBV5-1 to TRBJ2-3; D is unresolved. CDR3 length equals 14 residues. From germline, CDR1 is SGHRS and CDR2 YFSETQ. V dropped 0 bases and J dropped 1 base, with 6 bases sitting between them.

As for this clone: The junction departs from germline at one end; a sequencing error may be responsible. V usage is TRBV2 and J usage is TRBJ2-7; possibly TRBD1 for D (6 bases). Germline V gives CDR1 SNHLY, CDR2 FYNNEI. The CDR3 has 14 amino acids. For the CDR3, the DNA is TGTGTCAGCAGTGTACAGGGTTTTTCCTACGAGCAGTACTTC. Translation gives CVSSVQGFSYEQYF.

This clone was recorded only once. The chain combines TRBV5-1 with TRBJ2-5; D possibly uses TRBD1 or TRBD2 (5 bases each). Germline V lookup: CDR1 SGHRS, CDR2 YFSETQ. The CDR3 runs 14 residues. Trimming cost V 5 bases and J 2 bases, with 13 bases left between them. CDR3 sequence reads: CASRGDPNQETQYF. The CDR3 DNA sequence: TGCGCCAGCAGGGGGGATCCTAATCAAGAGACCCAGTACTTC.

The gene calls are TRBV4-1 and TRBJ2-3; TRBD2 aligns across 9 bases. V lost 1 base, J lost 5 bases, and 10 bases stayed unmatched. Looked up from germline, CDR1 is MGHRA and CDR2 is YSYEKL. This CDR3 contains 17 residues. The CDR3 protein is CASSQVDRGRAGDTQYF. CDR3 nucleotides: TGCGCCAGCAGCCAAGTCGACCGCGGGAGGGCCGGAGATACGCAGTATTTT.

Concerning this clone: One junction end disagrees with the germline gene, perhaps due to a read error. The chain has TRBV7-7 and TRBJ2-1; 7 bases are a match to TRBD2. The CDR3 loop spans 17 amino acids. The germline gives CDR1 SSHAT, CDR2 FNYEAQ (reference sequence). The CDR3 loop reads CASSPSRVAGSYNEQFF. The CDR3 DNA reads as TGTGCTAGCAGCCCTTCAAGGGTAGCGGGCTCCTACAATGAGCAGTTCTTC.

This sequence joins TRBV5-1 and TRBJ2-2, with D unclear. Per the germline V gene, CDR1 is SGHRS and CDR2 is YFSETQ. This CDR3 has 12 residues. V shed 4 bases and J shed 2 bases, with 3 bases lying between them. Written as DNA, the CDR3 is TGCGCCAGCAGCCTTAACACCGGGGAGCTGTTTTTT. As protein: CASSLNTGELFF.

The rearrangement links TRBV19 to TRBJ2-5; the match to TRBD2 covers 7 bases. Per germline, CDR1 LNHDA and CDR2 SQIVND (reference sequence). The CDR3 is 14 residues long. With V trimmed by 4 bases and J by 3 bases, 5 bases remained unmatched. The CDR3 DNA sequence: TGTGCCAGTAGTAACCGGGCGGGAGAAGAGACCCAGTACTTC. Translated, it gives CASSNRAGEETQYF.

The J gene is TRBJ2-1, the V gene TRBV6-1; a weak D match, TRBD2 (6 bases). This CDR3 is 13 amino acids long. Trimming removed 5 bases from V and 9 bases from J, with 14 bases in between. Germline V CDR1 and CDR2: MNHNS, SASEGT. CDR3 loop: CASSLEGWAEQFF. The CDR3 coding sequence is TGTGCCAGCAGTTTGGAGGGCTGGGCTGAGCAGTTCTTC.

This chain uses TRBV6-5 with TRBJ1-1, with a possible D match to TRBD1 (6 bases). The CDR3 is made up of 15 amino acids. Germline V lookup: CDR1 MNHEY, CDR2 SVGAGI. V shed 6 bases and J shed 2 bases, with 16 bases lying between them. DNA for the CDR3: TGTGCCAGCAGGACCACCAGGGGTAGAAACACTGAAGCTTTCTTT. Its translation is CASRTTRGRNTEAFF.

The CDR3 region has the DNA TGCGCCAGCAGCTTGTTTAGCAGTCTCAATGAGCAGTTCTTC. This translates into CASSLFSSLNEQFF. V is TRBV5-1 and J is TRBJ2-1; D uncertain. The CDR3 has 14 amino acids. From germline, CDR1 is SGHRS and CDR2 YFSETQ. Trimming pared 1 base from V and 6 bases from J, leaving 11 bases between.

This chain connects TRBV28 to TRBJ2-1; 7 nucleotides agree with TRBD2. The junction had 9 bases not matched to a gene; V was cut back by 3 bases and J by 1 base. The V gene's germline CDR1 is MDHEN and CDR2 SYDVKM. This CDR3 comprises 17 residues. The DNA for the CDR3 is TGTGCCAGCAGTTTTTGGATTTGGGGGGGGTCCTACAATGAGCAGTTCTTC. This codes for CASSFWIWGGSYNEQFF.

This chain uses TRBV6-5 with TRBJ2-7; 8 bases agree with TRBD2. Germline V CDR1 and CDR2: MNHEY, SVGAGI. CDR3 length equals 13 residues. Unmatched junction bases numbered 0, after V lost 2 bases and J lost 3 bases. CDR3 sequence: CASSYAGGYEQYF. In nucleotides, the CDR3 is TGTGCCAGCAGTTACGCGGGGGGCTACGAGCAGTACTTC.

This rearrangement joins TRBV27 to TRBJ2-3; no clear D gene. CDR1 and CDR2 from the germline V gene are MNHEY and SMNVEV (reference sequence). The CDR3 has 13 amino acids. Trimming stripped 2 bases from V and 7 bases from J, with 10 bases between. The CDR3 sequence: CASSLMPQNTQYF. The CDR3 DNA reads as TGTGCCAGCAGTTTAATGCCCCAGAATACGCAGTATTTT.

The chain joins TRBV27 to TRBJ2-3, with 9 nucleotides matching TRBD1. Germline values: CDR1 MNHEY, CDR2 SMNVEV (reference sequence). V lost 5 bases to trimming and J lost 6 bases; unmatched junction nucleotides: 6. This CDR3 comprises 14 residues. The CDR3 nucleotides read TGTGCCAGCAGTAAACAGGGGGCGGCGGATACGCAGTATTTT. This codes for CASSKQGAADTQYF.

The table lists this clone with a count of one. The chain uses TRBV6-5 and TRBJ2-1; D might be TRBD1 (6 bases). CDR3 length: 14 amino acids. Germline CDR1 and CDR2: MNHEY and SVGAGI. V lost 7 bases, J lost 4 bases, and 14 bases lay in between. CDR3 residues: CASTYGTPYNEQFF. The CDR3 nucleotides are TGTGCCAGCACCTATGGGACACCTTACAATGAGCAGTTCTTC.

V and J are TRBV12-1 and TRBJ2-1; the D call of TRBD2 is as the table states it, not checked on the DNA. TRBV12-1 is tagged as a pseudogene. The CDR3 consists of 17 residues. The CDR3 DNA reads TGTGCCAGCAGTCCCGGGACTAGCGGGAGGGGTAATTACGTGCAGTTCTTC. This gives the protein CASSPGTSGRGNYVQFF.

The chain couples TRBV7-9 to TRBJ2-7, with D perhaps being TRBD1 or TRBD2 (5 bases each). V lost 1 base to trimming and J lost 0 bases, with 13 bases between them. The CDR3 runs to 16 residues. Looked up from germline, CDR1 is SEHNR and CDR2 is FQNEAQ (reference sequence). Written as DNA, the CDR3 is TGTGCCAGCAGCTTAGACGTCCGGGGCTTCTCCTACGAGCAGTACTTC. This encodes CASSLDVRGFSYEQYF.

The V call is TRBV6-4, the J call TRBJ1-1; the match to TRBD1 covers 9 bases. V lost 6 bases to trimming and J lost 4 bases; unmatched junction nucleotides: 6. This CDR3 region has 14 residues. Germline CDR1 MRHNA, CDR2 SNTAGT. CDR3 residues: CASRNRGPGTEAFF. The CDR3 DNA follows: TGTGCCAGCAGGAACAGGGGGCCGGGCACTGAAGCTTTCTTT.

The chain combines TRBV27 with TRBJ2-3, with D uncertain. Trimming pared 3 bases from V and 5 bases from J, leaving 15 bases between. Germline V gene sequence: CDR1 MNHEY, CDR2 SMNVEV (reference sequence). The CDR3 loop spans 15 amino acids. The DNA for the CDR3 is TGTGCCAGCAGTTTTAATTGGATTTCAGGAGATACGCAGTATTTT. Translating gives CASSFNWISGDTQYF.

This clone was recorded only once. The J gene is TRBJ2-7, the V gene TRBV6-6; TRBD2 agrees at 12 bases. Germline V gene sequence: CDR1 MNHNY, CDR2 SVGAGI (reference sequence). This CDR3 is built from 16 residues. The trim removed 7 bases at V and 2 bases at J, leaving 9 bases unmatched. In DNA form, the CDR3 reads TGTGCCAGCACAAAATCCCGACTAGCGGGAGCCTACGAGCAGTACTTC. Protein product: CASTKSRLAGAYEQYF.

This sequence joins TRBV28 and TRBJ1-5; 9 bases are shared with TRBD1. The CDR3 is 14 amino acids. The germline gives CDR1 MDHEN, CDR2 SYDVKM. V lost 5 bases and J lost 9; bases outside the gene matches: 8. The chain's CDR3 is CASSRPGQGRPQHF. DNA of the CDR3: TGTGCCAGCAGTCGCCCGGGACAGGGACGGCCCCAGCATTTT.

This rearrangement joins TRBV18 to TRBJ1-5; D is uncertain. Trimming removed 3 bases from V and 2 bases from J, with 11 bases in between. Per germline, CDR1 KGHSH and CDR2 LQKENI. This CDR3 comprises 15 residues. In nucleotides, the CDR3 is TGTGCCAGCTCACCGGGAGGGATGGGCAATCAGCCCCAGCATTTT. Translated: CASSPGGMGNQPQHF.

DNA for the CDR3: TGTGCCAGTACGGACCCACAGGGGTACACTGAAGCTTTCTTT. Residues: CASTDPQGYTEAFF. The chain carries TRBV19 and TRBJ1-1; 7 bases fit TRBD1. The CDR3 spans 14 residues. CDR1 LNHDA and CDR2 SQIVND come from the germline V gene (reference sequence). The junction had 8 bases not matched to a gene; V was cut back by 7 bases and J by 3 bases.

For the CDR3, the DNA is TGTGCCAGTAGTATAGTCGGGGAAAAACTGTTTTTT. As protein: CASSIVGEKLFF. The J gene is TRBJ1-4, the V gene TRBV19, with D unclear. Germline V CDR1 and CDR2: LNHDA, SQIVND (reference sequence). The CDR3 length is 12 residues. V lost 1 base, J lost 8 bases, and 5 bases lay in between.